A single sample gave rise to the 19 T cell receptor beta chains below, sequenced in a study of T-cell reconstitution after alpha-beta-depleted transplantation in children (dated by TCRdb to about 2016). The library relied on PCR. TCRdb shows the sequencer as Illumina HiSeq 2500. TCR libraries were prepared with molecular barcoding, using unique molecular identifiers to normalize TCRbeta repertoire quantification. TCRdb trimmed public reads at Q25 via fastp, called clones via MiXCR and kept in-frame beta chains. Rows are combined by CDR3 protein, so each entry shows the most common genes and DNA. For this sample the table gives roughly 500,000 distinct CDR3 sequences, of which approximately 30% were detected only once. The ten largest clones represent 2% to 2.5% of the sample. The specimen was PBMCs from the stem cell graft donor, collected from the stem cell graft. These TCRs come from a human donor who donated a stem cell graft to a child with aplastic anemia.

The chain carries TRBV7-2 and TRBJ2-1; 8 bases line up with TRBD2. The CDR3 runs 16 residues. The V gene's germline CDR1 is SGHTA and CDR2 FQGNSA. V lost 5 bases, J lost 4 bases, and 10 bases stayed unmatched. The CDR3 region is CASSPHRAGAYNEQFF. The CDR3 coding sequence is TGTGCCAGCAGCCCCCACCGAGCGGGAGCGTACAATGAGCAGTTCTTC.

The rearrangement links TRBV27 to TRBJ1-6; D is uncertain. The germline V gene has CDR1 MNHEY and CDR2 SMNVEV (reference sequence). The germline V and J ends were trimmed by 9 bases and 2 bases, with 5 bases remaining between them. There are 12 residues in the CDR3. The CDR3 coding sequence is TGTGCCAGTCGGACCTATAATTCACCCCTCCACTTT. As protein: CASRTYNSPLHF.

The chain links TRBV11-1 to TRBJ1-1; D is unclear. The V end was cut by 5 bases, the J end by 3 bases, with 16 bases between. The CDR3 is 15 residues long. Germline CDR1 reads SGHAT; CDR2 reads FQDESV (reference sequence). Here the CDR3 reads CASSPRTWSDTEAFF. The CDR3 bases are TGTGCCAGCAGCCCCCGGACGTGGTCTGACACTGAAGCTTTCTTT.

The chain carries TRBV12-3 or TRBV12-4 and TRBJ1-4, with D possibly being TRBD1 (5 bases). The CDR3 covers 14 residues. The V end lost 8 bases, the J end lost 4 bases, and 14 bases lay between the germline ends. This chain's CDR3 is CASGGSRGNEKLFF. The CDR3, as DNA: TGTGCCAGCGGGGGGAGTCGGGGTAATGAAAAACTGTTTTTT.

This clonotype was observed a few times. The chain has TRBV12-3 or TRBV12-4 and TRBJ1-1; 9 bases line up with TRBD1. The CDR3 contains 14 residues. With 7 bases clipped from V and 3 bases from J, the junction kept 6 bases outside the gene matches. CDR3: CASTPGQGHTEAFF. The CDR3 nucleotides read TGTGCCAGCACACCGGGACAGGGTCACACTGAAGCTTTCTTT.

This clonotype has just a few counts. CDR3 loop: CATSRDRGGGQTQYF. The CDR3 DNA reads TGTGCCACCAGCAGAGATCGGGGAGGAGGACAGACCCAGTACTTC. This rearrangement joins TRBV15 to TRBJ2-5; tentatively, D is TRBD2 (6 bases). V was cut by 0 bases and J by 6 bases, with 14 bases left in between. CDR1 and CDR2 (germline): LNHNV, YYDKDF (reference sequence). The CDR3 consists of 15 residues.

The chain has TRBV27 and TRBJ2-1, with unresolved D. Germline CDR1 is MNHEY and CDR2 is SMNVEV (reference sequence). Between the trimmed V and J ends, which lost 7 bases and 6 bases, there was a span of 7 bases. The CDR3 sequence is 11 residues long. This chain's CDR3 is CASNNGNEQFF. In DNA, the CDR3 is TGTGCCAGCAACAACGGCAATGAGCAGTTCTTC.

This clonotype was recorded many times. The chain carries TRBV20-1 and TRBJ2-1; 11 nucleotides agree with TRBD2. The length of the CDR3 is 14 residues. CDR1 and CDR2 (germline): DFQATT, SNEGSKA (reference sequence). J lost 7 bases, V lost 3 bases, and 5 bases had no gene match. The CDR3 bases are TGCAGTGCTAGTTCTAGCGGGAGGAGGAATGAGCAGTTCTTC. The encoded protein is CSASSSGRRNEQFF.

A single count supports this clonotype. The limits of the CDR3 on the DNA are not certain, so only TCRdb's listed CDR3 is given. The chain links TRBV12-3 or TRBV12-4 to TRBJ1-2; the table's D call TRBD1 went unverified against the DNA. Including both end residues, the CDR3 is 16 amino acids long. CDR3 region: CASSSSTGLFNYGYTF.

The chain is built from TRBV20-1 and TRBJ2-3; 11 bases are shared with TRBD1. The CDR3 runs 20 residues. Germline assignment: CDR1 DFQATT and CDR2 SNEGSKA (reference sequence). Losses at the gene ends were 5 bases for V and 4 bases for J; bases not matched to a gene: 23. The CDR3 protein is CSAQYRDRGVREREPDTQYF. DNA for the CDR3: TGCAGTGCTCAGTACCGGGACAGGGGGGTTAGGGAGCGGGAGCCAGATACGCAGTATTTT.

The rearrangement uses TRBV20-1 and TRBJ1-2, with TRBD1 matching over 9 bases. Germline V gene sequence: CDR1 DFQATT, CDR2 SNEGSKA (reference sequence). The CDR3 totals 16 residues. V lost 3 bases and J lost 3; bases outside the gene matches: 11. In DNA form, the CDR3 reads TGCAGTGCTAGGACTCCGGACAGGGGATATGACTATGGCTACACCTTC. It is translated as CSARTPDRGYDYGYTF.

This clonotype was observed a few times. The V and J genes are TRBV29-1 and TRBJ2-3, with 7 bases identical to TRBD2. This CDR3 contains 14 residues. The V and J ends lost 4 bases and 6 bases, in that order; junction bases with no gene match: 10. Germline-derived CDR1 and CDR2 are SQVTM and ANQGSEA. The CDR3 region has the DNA TGCAGCGTTGCCCTCCGCCAGCGGGGTGATACGCAGTATTTT. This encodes CSVALRQRGDTQYF.

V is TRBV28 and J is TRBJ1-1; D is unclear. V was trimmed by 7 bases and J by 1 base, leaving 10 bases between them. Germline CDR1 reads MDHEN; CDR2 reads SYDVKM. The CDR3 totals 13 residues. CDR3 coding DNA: TGTGCCAGCAACGGGGTAAAGAACACTGAAGCTTTCTTT. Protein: CASNGVKNTEAFF.

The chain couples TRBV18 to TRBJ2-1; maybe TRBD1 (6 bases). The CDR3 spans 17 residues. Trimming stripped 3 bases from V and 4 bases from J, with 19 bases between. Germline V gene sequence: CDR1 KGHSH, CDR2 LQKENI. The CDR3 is CASSPRFSGARYNEQFF. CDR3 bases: TGTGCCAGCTCACCTAGGTTTTCAGGGGCCCGGTACAATGAGCAGTTCTTC.

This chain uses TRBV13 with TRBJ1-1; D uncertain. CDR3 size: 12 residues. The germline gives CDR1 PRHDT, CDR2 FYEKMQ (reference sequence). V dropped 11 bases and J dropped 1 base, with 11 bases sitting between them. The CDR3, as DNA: TGTGCCGCGACGACCGAGAACACTGAAGCTTTCTTT. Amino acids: CAATTENTEAFF. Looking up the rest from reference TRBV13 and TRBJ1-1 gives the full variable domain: AAGVIQSPRHLIKEKRETATLKCYPIPRHDTVYWYQQGPGQDPQFLISFYEKMQSDKGSIPDRFSAQQFSDYHSELNMSSLELGDSALYFCAATTENTEAFFGQGTRLTVV.

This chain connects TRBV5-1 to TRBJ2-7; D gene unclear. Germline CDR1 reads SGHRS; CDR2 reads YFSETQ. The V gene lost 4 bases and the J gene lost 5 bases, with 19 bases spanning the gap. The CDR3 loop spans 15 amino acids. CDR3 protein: CASSRGTGVDNEQYV. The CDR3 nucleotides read TGCGCCAGCAGCCGAGGAACGGGTGTTGACAACGAGCAGTACGTC.

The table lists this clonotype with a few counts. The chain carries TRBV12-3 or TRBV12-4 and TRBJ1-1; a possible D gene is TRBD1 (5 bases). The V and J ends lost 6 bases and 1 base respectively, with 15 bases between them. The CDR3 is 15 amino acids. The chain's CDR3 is CASSQTGTENTEAFF. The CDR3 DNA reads TGTGCCAGCAGCCAAACCGGGACCGAGAACACTGAAGCTTTCTTT.

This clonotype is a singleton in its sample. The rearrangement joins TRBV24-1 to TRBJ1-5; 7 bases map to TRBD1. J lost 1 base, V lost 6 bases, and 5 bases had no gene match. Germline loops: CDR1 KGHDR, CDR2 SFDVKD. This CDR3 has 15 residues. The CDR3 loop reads CATSTGTASNQPQHF. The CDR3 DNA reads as TGTGCCACCAGTACCGGGACAGCCAGCAATCAGCCCCAGCATTTT.

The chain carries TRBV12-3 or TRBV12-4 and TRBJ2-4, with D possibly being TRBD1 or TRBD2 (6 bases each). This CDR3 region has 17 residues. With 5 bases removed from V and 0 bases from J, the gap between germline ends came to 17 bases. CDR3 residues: CASSPGAQTLAKNIQYF. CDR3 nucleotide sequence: TGTGCCAGCAGTCCGGGGGCACAAACGCTAGCCAAAAACATTCAGTACTTC.